A single sample is the source of the 8 T cell receptor beta chains below, sequenced in a study of control samples from healthy donors and cancer patients. Profiled with immunoSEQ multiplex PCR; TCRdb holds only in-frame clones, not every one. The sample yields around 48,000 clones, 93% seen once. Sequencing was carried out using PBMCs. The receptors derive from a woman in her 50s with head and neck cancer.

V and J are TRBV28 and TRBJ2-7; tentatively, D is TRBD2 (7 bases). This CDR3 has 15 residues. V was clipped by 3 bases and J by 5 bases, with 17 bases between them. Looked up from germline, CDR1 is MDHEN and CDR2 is SYDVKM. This CDR3 is CASSFNRGGIHEQYF. DNA of the CDR3: TGTGCCAGCAGTTTCAATAGGGGGGGCATCCACGAGCAGTACTTC.

Turning to this clone: Relative to the germline gene, one junction end is altered; a read error may explain this. The chain employs TRBV5-1 and TRBJ2-7; D is ambiguous. CDR3 size: 14 residues. Germline CDR1 is SGHRS and CDR2 is YFSETQ. In DNA, the CDR3 is TGCACCAGCAGCTTGGCCGTCTCCGGGTCCGAGCAGTACTTC. Residues: CTSSLAVSGSEQYF.

V usage is TRBV6-5 and J usage is TRBJ1-1, with D unclear. Looked up from germline, CDR1 is MNHEY and CDR2 is SVGAGI. The CDR3 has 15 amino acids. V dropped 5 bases and J dropped 3 bases, with 16 bases sitting between them. The CDR3 loop is CASSPLPRAYTEAFF. DNA for the CDR3: TGTGCCAGCAGTCCCCTCCCGCGCGCTTACACTGAAGCTTTCTTT.

The V gene is TRBV29-1, the J gene TRBJ2-1; no clear D gene. Per germline, CDR1 SQVTM and CDR2 ANQGSEA. The CDR3 is made up of 16 amino acids. V was clipped by 0 bases and J by 4 bases, with 16 bases between them. This chain's CDR3 is CSVEESRLRGYNEQFF. CDR3 sequence (DNA): TGCAGCGTTGAAGAAAGCCGACTCCGCGGATACAATGAGCAGTTCTTC.

The genes are TRBV6-5 and TRBJ2-3, with TRBD1 matching over 9 bases. From germline, CDR1 is MNHEY and CDR2 SVGAGI. The CDR3 sequence is 14 residues long. Trimming at V came to 8 bases and at J to 5 bases, leaving 8 bases not matched to a gene. CDR3 nucleotides: TGTGCCAGCTCCGGGACAGGGACAGGAGATACGCAGTATTTT. It specifies CASSGTGTGDTQYF.

CDR3 sequence reads: CATSDRDRESHGYTF. The CDR3 DNA follows: TGTGCCACCAGTGACCGGGACAGGGAGAGCCATGGCTACACCTTC. The rearrangement uses TRBV24-1 and TRBJ1-2, with 9 bases matching TRBD1. Trimming cost V 4 bases and J 6 bases; bases outside gene matches: 8. CDR1 is KGHDR and CDR2 is SFDVKD in the germline V gene. The CDR3 is 15 amino acids.

This sequence joins TRBV11-2 and TRBJ1-4, with D uncertain. The germline gives CDR1 SGHAT, CDR2 FQNNGV. This CDR3 comprises 15 residues. Trimming removed 0 bases at V and 0 bases at J, with 5 bases between. CDR3 DNA: TGTGCCAGCAGCTTAGAGGGTACAACTAATGAAAAACTGTTTTTT. This translates into CASSLEGTTNEKLFF.

The chain carries TRBV6-5 and TRBJ1-2, with 9 bases that match TRBD1. From germline, CDR1 is MNHEY and CDR2 SVGAGI. J gave up 5 bases and V 2 bases, and 3 bases lay outside the gene matches. The CDR3 is 14 amino acids. CDR3 protein: CASSYDRGRYGYTF. In DNA, the CDR3 is TGTGCCAGCAGTTACGACAGGGGGAGGTATGGCTACACCTTC.